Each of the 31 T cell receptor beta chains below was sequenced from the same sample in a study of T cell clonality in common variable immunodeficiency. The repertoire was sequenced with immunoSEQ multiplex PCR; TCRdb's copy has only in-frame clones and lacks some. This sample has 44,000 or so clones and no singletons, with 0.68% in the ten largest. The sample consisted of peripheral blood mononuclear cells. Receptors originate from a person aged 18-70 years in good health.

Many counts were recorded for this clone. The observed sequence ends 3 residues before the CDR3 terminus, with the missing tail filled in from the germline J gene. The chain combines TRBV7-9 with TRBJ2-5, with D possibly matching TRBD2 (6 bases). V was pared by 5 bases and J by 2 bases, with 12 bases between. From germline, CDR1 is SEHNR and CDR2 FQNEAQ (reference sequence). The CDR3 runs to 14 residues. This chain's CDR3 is CASSPGLRQETQYF. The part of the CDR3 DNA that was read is TGTGCCAGCAGCCCGGGACTTAGGCAAGAGACC.

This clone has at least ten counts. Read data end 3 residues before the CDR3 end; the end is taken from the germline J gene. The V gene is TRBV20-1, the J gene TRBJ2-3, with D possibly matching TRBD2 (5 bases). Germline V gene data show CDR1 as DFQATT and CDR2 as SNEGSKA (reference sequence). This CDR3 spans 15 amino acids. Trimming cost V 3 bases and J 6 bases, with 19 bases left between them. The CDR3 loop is CSASKLGSPGDTQYF. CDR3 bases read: TGCAGTGCTAGTAAACTAGGGTCTCCTGGGGATACG.

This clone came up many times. CDR3 DNA, as far as it was read: TGCAGTGCTAGAGATCTGGCTAGCGGGGGATACGAG. This gives the protein CSARDLASGGYE. The whole CDR3 reads CSARDLASGGYEQYF. This chain uses TRBV20-1 with TRBJ2-7; 10 positions match TRBD2. The read stops 3 residues short of the end of the CDR3; the missing end is completed from the germline J gene. The CDR3 totals 15 residues. Germline V gene lookup returns CDR1 DFQATT and CDR2 SNEGSKA (reference sequence). Unmatched junction bases numbered 6, after V lost 0 bases and J lost 4 bases.

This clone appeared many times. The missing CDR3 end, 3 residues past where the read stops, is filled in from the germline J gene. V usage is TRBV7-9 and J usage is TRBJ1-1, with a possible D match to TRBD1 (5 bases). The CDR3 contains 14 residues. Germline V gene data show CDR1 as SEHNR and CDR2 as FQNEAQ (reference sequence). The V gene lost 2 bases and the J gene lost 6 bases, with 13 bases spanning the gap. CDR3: CASSLFQGRPEAFF. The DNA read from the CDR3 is TGTGCCAGCAGCTTATTCCAGGGTAGGCCTGAA.

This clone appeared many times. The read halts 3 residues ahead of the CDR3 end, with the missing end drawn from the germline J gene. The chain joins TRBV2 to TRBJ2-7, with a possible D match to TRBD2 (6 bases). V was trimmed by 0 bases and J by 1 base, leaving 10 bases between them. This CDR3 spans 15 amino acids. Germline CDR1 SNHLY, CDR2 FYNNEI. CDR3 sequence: CASSEALASSYEQYF. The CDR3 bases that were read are TGTGCCAGCAGTGAAGCCCTAGCGTCATCCTACGAG.

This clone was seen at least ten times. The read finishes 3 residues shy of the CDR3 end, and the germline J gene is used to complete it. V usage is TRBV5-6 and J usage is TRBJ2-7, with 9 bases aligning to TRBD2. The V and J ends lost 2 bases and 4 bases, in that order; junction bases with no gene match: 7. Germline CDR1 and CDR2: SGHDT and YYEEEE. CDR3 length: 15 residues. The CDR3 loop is CASSFGTSYLYEQYF. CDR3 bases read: TGTGCCAGCAGCTTCGGGACTAGCTACCTTTACGAG.

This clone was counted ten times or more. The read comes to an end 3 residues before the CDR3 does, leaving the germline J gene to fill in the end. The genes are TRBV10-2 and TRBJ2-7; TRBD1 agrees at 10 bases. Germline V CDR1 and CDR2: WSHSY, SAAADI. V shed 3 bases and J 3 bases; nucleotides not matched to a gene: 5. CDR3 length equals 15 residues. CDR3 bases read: TGCGCCAGCAGTGAACCGGGACAGGGGTACTACGAG. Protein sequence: CASSEPGQGYYE. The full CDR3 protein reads CASSEPGQGYYEQYF.

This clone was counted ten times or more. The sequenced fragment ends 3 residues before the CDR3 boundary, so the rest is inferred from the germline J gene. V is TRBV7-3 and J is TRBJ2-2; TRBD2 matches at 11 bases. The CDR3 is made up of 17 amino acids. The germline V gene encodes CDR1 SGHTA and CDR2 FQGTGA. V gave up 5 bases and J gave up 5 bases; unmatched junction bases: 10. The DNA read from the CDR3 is TGTGCCAGCAGCATCCTAGGACTAGCGGGTGGTACCGGGGAG. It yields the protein CASSILGLAGGTGE. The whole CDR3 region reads CASSILGLAGGTGELFF.

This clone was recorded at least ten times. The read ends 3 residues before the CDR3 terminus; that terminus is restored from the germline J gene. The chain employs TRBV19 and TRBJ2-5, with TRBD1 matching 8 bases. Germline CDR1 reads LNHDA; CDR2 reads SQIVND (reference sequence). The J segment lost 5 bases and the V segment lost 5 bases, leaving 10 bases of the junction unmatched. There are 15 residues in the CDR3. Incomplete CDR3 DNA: TGTGCCAGTAGTCCCCAGACAGGGGCCTCGGAGACC. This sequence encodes CASSPQTGASET. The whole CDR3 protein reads CASSPQTGASETQYF.

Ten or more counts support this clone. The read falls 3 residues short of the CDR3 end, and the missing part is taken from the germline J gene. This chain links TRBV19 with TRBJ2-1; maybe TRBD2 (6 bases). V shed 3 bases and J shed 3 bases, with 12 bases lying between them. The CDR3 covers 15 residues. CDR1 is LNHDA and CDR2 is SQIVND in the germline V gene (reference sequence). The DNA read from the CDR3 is TGTGCCAGTAGTATGGGGGGAAAGGGCTACAATGAG. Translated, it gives CASSMGGKGYNE. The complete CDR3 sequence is CASSMGGKGYNEQFF.

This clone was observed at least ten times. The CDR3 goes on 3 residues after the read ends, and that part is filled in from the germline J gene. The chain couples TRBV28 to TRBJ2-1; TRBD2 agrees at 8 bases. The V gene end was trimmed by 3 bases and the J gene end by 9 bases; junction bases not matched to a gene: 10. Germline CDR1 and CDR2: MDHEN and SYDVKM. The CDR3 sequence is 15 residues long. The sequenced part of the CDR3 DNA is TGTGCCAGCAGTTTGCCCAGCGGGAGTATCGCTGAG. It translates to CASSLPSGSIAE. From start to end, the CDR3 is CASSLPSGSIAEQFF.

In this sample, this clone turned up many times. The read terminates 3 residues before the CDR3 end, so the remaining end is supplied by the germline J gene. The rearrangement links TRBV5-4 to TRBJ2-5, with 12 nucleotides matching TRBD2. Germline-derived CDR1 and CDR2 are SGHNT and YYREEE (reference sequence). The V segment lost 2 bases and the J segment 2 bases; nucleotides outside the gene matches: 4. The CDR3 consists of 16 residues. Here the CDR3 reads CASSLGLAGKQETQYF. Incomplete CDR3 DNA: TGTGCCAGCAGCTTAGGACTAGCGGGGAAACAAGAGACC.

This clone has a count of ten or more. The CDR3 loop is CARSLVEGADTEAFF. Partial CDR3 DNA: TGTGCCAGAAGCTTGGTGGAGGGGGCCGACACTGAA. This chain links TRBV5-3 with TRBJ1-1; 7 nucleotides align to TRBD1. The CDR3 goes on 3 residues after the read ends, and that part is filled in from the germline J gene. TRBV5-3 is reported as an ORF; its role is uncertain. Losses at the gene ends were 0 bases for V and 3 bases for J; bases not matched to a gene: 5. The CDR3 runs to 15 residues.

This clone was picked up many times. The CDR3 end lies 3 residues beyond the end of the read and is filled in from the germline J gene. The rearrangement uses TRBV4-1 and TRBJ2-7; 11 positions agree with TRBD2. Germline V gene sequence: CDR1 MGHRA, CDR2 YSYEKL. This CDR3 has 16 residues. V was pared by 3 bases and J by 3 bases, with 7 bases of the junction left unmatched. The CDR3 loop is CASSQVSGRANYEQYF. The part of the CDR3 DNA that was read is TGCGCCAGCAGCCAGGTTAGCGGGAGGGCCAACTACGAG.

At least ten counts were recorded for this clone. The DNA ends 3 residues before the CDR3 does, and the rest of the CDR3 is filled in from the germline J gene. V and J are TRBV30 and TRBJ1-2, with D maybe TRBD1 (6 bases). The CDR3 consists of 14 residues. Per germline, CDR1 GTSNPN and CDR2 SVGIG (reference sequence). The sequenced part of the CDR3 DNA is TGTGCCTGGAGTCGTGGGGGCCGCCTTTCGGGC. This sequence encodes CAWSRGGRLSG. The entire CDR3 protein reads CAWSRGGRLSGYTF. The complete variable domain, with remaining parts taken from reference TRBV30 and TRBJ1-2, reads SQTIHQWPATLVQPVGSPLSLECTVEGTSNPNLYWYRQAAGRGLQLLFYSVGIGQISSEVPQNLSASRPQDRQFILSSKKLLLSDSGFYLCAWSRGGRLSGYTFGSGTRLTVV.

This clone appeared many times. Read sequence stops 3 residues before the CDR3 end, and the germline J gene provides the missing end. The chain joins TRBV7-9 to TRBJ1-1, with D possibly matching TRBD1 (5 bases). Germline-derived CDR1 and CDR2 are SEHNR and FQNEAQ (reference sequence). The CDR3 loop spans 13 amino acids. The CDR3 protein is CASSLARGYSAFF. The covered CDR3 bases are TGTGCCAGCAGCTTAGCGCGGGGGTATTCG.

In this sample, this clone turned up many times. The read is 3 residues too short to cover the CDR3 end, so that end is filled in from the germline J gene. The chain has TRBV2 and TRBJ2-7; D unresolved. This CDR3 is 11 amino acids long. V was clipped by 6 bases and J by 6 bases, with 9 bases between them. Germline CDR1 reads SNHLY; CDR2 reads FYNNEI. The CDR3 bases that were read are TGTGCCAGCAGCCTTGAGGTCGAG. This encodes CASSLEVE. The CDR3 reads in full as CASSLEVEQYF.

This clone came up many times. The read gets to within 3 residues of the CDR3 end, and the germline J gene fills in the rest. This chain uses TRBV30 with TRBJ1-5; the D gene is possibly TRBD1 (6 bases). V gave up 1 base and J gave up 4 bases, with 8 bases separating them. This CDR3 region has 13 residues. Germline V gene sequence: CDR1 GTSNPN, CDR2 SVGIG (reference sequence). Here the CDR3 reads CAWSGQENQPQHF. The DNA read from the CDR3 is TGTGCCTGGAGTGGACAGGAGAATCAGCCC. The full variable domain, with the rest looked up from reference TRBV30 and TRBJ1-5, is SQTIHQWPATLVQPVGSPLSLECTVEGTSNPNLYWYRQAAGRGLQLLFYSVGIGQISSEVPQNLSASRPQDRQFILSSKKLLLSDSGFYLCAWSGQENQPQHFGDGTRLSIL.

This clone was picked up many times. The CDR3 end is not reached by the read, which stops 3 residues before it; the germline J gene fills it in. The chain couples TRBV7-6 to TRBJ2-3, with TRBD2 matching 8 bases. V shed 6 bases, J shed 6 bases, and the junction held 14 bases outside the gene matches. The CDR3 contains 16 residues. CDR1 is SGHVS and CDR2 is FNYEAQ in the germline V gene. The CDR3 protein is CASRATGRGAQDTQYF. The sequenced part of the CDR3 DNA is TGTGCCAGCAGGGCGACGGGGCGGGGGGCCCAGGATACG.

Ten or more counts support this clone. The covered CDR3 bases are TGTGCCTGGACCCCGCGACAGGGACCCTACGAG. It translates to CAWTPRQGPYE. The entire CDR3 is CAWTPRQGPYEQYF. The chain joins TRBV30 to TRBJ2-7; 7 positions agree with TRBD1. The read terminates 3 residues ahead of where the CDR3 ends, so the germline J gene completes it. This CDR3 contains 14 residues. Germline V gene data show CDR1 as GTSNPN and CDR2 as SVGIG (reference sequence). Trimming removed 4 bases from V and 2 bases from J; junction bases left unmatched: 8.

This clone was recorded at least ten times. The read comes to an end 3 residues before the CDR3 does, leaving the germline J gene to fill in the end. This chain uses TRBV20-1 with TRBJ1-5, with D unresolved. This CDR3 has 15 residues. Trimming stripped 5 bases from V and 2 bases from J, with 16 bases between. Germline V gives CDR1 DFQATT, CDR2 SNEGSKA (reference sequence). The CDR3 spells CSAQIRGSGNQPQHF. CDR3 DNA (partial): TGCAGTGCTCAGATTCGGGGAAGTGGCAATCAGCCC.

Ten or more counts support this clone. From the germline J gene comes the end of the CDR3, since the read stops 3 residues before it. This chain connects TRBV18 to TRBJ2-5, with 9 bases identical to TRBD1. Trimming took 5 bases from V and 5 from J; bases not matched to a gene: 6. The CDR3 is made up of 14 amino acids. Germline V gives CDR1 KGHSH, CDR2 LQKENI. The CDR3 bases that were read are TGTGCCAGCTCAGCAGGACAGGGGTTTGAGACC. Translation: CASSAGQGFET. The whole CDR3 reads CASSAGQGFETQYF.

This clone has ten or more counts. The CDR3: CASSHIDRLSDTQYF. The covered CDR3 bases are TGTGCCAGCAGCCATATCGACAGGTTATCAGATACG. The chain recombines TRBV28 with TRBJ2-3; possible D gene TRBD1, 6 bases. The CDR3 end lies 3 residues beyond the end of the read and is filled in from the germline J gene. V was clipped by 6 bases and J by 4 bases, with 17 bases between them. The CDR3 has 15 residues. Germline V gene lookup returns CDR1 MDHEN and CDR2 SYDVKM.

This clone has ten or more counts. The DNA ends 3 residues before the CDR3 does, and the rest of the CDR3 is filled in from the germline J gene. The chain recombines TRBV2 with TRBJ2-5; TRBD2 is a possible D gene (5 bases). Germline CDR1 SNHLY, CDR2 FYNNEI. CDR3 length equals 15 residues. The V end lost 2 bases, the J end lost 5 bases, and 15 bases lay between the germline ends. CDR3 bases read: TGTGCCAGCAGTGAATTAGCGCCCAGGCGCGAGACC. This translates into CASSELAPRRET. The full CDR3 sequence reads CASSELAPRRETQYF.

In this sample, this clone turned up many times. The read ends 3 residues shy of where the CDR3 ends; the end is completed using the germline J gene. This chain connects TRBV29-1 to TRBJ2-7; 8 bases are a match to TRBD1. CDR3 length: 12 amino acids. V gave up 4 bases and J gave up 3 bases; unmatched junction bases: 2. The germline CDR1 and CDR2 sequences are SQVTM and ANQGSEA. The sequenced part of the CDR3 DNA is TGCAGCGTTGGGGGACAGGTCTACGAG. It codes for CSVGGQVYE. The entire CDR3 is CSVGGQVYEQYF.

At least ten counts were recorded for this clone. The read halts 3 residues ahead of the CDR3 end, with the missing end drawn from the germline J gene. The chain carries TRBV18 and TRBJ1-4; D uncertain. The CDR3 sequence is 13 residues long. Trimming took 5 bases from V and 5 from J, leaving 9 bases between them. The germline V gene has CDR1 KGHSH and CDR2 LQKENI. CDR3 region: CASSGGWNEKLFF. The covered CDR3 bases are TGTGCCAGCTCAGGCGGATGGAATGAAAAA.

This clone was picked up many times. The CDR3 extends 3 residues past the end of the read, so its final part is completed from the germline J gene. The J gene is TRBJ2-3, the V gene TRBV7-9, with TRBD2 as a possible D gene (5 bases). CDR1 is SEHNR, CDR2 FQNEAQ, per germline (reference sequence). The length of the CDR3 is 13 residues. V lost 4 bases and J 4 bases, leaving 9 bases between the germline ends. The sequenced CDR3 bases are TGTGCCAGCAGCTCACTAGTACCAGATACG. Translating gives CASSSLVPDT. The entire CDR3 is CASSSLVPDTQYF.

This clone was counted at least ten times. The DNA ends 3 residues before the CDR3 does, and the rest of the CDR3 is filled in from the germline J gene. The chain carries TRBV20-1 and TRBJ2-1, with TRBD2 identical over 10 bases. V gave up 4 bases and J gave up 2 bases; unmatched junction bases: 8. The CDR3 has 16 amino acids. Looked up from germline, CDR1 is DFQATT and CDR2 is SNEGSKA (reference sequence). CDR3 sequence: CSATTQTSGAYNEQFF. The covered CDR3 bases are TGCAGTGCTACCACCCAAACTAGCGGGGCCTACAATGAG.

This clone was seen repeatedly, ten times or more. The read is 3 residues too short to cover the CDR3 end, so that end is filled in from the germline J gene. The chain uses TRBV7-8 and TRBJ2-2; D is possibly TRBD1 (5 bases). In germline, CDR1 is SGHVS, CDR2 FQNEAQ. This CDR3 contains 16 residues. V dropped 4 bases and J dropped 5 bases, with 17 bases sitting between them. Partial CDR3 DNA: TGTGCCAGCAGCTCTAGAGCCGGAAGGACAACCGGGGAG. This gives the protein CASSSRAGRTTGE. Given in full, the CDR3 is CASSSRAGRTTGELFF. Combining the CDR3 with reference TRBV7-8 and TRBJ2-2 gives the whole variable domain GAGVSQSPRYKVAKRGQDVALRCDPISGHVSLFWYQQALGQGPEFLTYFQNEAQLDKSGLPSDRFFAERPEGSVSTLKIQRTQQEDSAVYLCASSSRAGRTTGELFFGEGSRLTVL.

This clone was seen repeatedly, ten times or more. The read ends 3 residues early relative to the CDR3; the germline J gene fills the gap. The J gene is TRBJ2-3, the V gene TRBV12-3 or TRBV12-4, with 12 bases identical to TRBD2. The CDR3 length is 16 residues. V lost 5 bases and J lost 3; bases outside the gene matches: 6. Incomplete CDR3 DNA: TGTGCCAGCAGTGCCGTCCTAGCGGGGGGGACAGATACG. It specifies CASSAVLAGGTDT. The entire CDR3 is CASSAVLAGGTDTQYF.

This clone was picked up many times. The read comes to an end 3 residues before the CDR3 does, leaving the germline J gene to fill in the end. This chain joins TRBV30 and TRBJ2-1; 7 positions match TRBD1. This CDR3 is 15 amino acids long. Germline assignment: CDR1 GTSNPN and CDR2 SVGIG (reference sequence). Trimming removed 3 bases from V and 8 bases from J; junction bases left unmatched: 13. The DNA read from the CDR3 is TGTGCCTGGAGCTGGGGAGACAGGGATAACGATGAG. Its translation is CAWSWGDRDNDE. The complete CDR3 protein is CAWSWGDRDNDEQFF.